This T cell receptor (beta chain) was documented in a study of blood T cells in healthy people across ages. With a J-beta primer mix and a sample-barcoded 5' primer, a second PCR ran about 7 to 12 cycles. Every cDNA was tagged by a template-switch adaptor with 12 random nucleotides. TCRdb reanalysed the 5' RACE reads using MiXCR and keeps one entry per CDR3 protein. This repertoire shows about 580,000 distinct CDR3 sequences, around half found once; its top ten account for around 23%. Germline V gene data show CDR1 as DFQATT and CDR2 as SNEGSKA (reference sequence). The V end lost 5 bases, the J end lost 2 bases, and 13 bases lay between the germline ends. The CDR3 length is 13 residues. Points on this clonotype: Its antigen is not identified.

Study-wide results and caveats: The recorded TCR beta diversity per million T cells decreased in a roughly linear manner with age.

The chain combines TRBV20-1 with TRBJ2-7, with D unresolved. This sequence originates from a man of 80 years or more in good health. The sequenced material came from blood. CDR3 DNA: TGCAGTGCTCTCGGACGGATTCCCTACGAGCAGTACTTC. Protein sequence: CSALGRIPYEQYF.